This paragraph reports one T cell receptor (beta chain). The target antigen is unknown. At the DNA level, this CDR3 is encoded by other sequences in the same sample as well. These data originate in a study of T cell responses to AZD1222 COVID-19 vaccine. Data came from immunoSEQ multiplex PCR; TCRdb stores just in-frame clones and leaves some out. The sample includes about 130,000 clones, over 80% of them seen just once. V lost 7 bases and J 5 bases, leaving 11 bases between the germline ends. Germline V CDR1 and CDR2: LGHNT, FRNRAP. This CDR3 region has 12 residues. General study points: Among AZD1222 vaccinees, only 6 or 7 were seropositive at baseline. The donors showed a predominance of white British ancestry and of females, with possible underestimation of clonal diversity.

This clonotype was sampled from an adult in good health. This chain uses TRBV12-5 with TRBJ1-2, with D perhaps matching TRBD1 (6 bases). The sequencing used peripheral blood, collected on day 0 of AZD1222 vaccination. The CDR3 protein is CASARDIYGYTF. CDR3 nucleotide sequence: TGTGCTAGTGCCCGGGACATTTATGGCTACACCTTC.